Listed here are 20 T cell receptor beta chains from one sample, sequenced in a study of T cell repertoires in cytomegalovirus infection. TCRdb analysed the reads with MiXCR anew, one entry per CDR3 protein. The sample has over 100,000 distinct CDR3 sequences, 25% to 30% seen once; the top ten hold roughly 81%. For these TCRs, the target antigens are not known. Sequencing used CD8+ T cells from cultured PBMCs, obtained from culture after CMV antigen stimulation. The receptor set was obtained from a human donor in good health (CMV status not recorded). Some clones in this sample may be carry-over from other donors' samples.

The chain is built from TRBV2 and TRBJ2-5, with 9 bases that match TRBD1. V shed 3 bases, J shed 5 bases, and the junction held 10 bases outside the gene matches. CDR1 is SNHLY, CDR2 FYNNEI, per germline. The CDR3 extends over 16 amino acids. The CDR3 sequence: CASSDDRDRERETQYF. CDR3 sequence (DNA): TGTGCCAGCAGTGATGACCGGGACAGGGAACGGGAGACCCAGTACTTC. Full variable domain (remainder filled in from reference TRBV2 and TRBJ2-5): EPEVTQTPSHQVTQMGQEVILRCVPISNHLYFYWYRQILGQKVEFLVSFYNNEISEKSEIFDDQFSVERPDGSNFTLKIRSTKLEDSAMYFCASSDDRDRERETQYFGPGTRLLVL.

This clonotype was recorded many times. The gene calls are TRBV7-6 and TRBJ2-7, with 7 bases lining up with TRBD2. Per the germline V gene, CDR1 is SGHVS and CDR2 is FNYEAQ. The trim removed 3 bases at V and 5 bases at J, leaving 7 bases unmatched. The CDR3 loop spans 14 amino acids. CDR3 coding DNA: TGTGCCAGCAGCTTCACTAGCGAGGGCAACGAGCAGTACTTC. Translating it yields CASSFTSEGNEQYF.

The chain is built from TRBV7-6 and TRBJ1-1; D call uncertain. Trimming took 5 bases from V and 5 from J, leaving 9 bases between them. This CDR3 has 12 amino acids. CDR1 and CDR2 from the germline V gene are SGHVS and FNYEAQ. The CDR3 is CASSPDGTEAFF. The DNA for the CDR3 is TGTGCCAGCAGCCCGGACGGGACTGAAGCTTTCTTT.

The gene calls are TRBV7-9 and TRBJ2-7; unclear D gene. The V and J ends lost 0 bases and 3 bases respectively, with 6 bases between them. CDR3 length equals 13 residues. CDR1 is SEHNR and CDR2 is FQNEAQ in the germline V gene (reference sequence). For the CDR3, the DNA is TGTGCCAGCAGCTTAGCGCACAGCTACGAGCAGTACTTC. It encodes CASSLAHSYEQYF.

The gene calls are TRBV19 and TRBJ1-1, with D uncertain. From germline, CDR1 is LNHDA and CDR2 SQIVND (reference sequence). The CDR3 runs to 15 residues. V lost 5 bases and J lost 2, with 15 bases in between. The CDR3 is CASSPDPTRNTEAFF. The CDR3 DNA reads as TGTGCCAGTAGTCCTGATCCGACCCGAAACACTGAAGCTTTCTTT.

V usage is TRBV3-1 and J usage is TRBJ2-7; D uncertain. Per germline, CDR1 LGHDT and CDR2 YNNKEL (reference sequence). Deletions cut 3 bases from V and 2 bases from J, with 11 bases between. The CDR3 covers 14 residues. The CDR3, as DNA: TGTGCCAGCAGCCAGAAAGGACCCGCCTACGAGCAGTACTTC. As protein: CASSQKGPAYEQYF.

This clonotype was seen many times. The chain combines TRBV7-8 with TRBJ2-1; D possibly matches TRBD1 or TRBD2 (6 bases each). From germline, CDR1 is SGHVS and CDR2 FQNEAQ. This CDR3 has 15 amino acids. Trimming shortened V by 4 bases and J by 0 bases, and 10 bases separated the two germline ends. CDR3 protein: CASSSWGASYNEQFF. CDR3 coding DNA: TGTGCCAGCAGCTCCTGGGGGGCCTCCTACAATGAGCAGTTCTTC.

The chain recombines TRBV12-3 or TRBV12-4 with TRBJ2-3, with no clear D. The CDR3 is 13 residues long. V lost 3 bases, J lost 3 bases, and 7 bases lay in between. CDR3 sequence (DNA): TGTGCCAGCAGTTTTGTTGGGACAGATACGCAGTATTTT. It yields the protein CASSFVGTDTQYF.

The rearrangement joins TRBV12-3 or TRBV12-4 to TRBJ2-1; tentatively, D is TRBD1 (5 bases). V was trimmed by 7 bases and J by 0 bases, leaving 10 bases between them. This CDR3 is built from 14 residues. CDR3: CASTVTGSYNEQFF. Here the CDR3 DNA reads TGTGCCAGCACAGTTACAGGCTCCTACAATGAGCAGTTCTTC.

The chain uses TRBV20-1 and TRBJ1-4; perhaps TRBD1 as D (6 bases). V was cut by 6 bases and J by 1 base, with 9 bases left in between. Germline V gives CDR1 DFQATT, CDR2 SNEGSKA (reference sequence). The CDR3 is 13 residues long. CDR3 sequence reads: CSARTVTNEKLFF. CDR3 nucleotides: TGCAGTGCCCGGACAGTAACTAATGAAAAACTGTTTTTT.

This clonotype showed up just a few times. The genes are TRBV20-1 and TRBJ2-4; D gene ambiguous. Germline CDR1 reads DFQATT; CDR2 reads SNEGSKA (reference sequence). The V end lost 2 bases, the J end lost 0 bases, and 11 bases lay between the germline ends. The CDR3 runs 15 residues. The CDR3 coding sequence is TGCAGTGCTAGACCCCACGAGGTAGCCAAAAACATTCAGTACTTC. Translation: CSARPHEVAKNIQYF.

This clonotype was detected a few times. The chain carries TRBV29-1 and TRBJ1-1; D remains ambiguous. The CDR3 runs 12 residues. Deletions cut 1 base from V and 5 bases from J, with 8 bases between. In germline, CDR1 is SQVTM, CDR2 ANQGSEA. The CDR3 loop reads CSVEVMGTEAFF. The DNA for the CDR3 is TGCAGCGTTGAAGTGATGGGGACTGAAGCTTTCTTT.

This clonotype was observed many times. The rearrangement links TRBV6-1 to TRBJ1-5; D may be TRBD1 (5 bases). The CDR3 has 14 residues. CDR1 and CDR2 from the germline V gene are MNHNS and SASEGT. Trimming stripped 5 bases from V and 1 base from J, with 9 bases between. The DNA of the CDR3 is TGTGCCAGCAGTCAGACAGTCAGCAATCAGCCCCAGCATTTT. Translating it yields CASSQTVSNQPQHF.

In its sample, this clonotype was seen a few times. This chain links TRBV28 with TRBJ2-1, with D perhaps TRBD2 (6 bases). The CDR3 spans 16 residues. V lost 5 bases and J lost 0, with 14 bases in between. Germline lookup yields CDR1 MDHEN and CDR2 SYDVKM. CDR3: CASSPLAVSSYNEQFF. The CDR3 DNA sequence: TGTGCCAGCAGTCCCTTAGCGGTCTCCTCCTACAATGAGCAGTTCTTC.

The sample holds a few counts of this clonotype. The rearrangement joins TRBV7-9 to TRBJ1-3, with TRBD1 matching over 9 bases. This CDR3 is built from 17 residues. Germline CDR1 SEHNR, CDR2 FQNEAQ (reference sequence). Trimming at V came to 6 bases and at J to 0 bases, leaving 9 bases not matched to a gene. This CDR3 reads CASRTGTGIFSGNTIYF. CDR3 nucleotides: TGTGCCAGCAGAACCGGGACAGGGATTTTCTCTGGAAACACCATATATTTT.

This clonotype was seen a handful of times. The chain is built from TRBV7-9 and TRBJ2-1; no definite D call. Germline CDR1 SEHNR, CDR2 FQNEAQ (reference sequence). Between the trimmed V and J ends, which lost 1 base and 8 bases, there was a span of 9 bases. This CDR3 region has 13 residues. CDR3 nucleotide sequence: TGTGCCAGCAGCTTAGGATCTGGGTATGAGCAGTTCTTC. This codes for CASSLGSGYEQFF.

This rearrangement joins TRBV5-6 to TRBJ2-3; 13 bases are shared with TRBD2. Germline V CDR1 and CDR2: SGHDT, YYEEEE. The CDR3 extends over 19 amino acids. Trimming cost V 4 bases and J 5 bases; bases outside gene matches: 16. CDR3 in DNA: TGTGCCAGCAGCCAAACCGGGACTAGCGGGACACTAATGGAAGATACGCAGTATTTT. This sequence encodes CASSQTGTSGTLMEDTQYF.

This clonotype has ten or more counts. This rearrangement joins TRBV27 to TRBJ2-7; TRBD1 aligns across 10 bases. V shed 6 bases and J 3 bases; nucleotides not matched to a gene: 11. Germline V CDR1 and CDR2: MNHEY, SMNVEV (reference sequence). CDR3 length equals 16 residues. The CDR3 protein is CASSGAGDRGNYEQYF. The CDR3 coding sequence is TGTGCCAGCAGCGGCGCCGGGGACAGGGGAAACTACGAGCAGTACTTC.

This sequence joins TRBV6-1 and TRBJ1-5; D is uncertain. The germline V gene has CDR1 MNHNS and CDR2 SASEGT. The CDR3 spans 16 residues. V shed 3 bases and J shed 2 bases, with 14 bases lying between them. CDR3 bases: TGTGCCAGCAGTGAGGGAAGGCTAGGACGCAATCAGCCCCAGCATTTT. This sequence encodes CASSEGRLGRNQPQHF.

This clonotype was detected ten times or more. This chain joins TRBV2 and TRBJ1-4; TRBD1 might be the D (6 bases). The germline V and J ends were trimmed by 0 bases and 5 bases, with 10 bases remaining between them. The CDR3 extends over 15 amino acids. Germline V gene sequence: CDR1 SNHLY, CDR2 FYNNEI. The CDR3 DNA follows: TGTGCCAGCAGTGAAGCGCTGGGGGGCAATGAAAAACTGTTTTTT. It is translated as CASSEALGGNEKLFF.